This TCR beta chain appears in the sequencing data of a study of blood T cells in healthy people across ages. Study-level background: The template switching approach captured approximately one barcoded beta molecule for every two T cells.

Only a few counts were recorded for this clonotype. The second PCR ran about 6 to 11 cycles with a sample-barcoded 5' primer and J-beta primers. Each CDR3 protein is one row after TCRdb ran MiXCR on the 5' RACE reads. The sample has about 290,000 distinct CDR3 sequences; 25% to 30% are singletons. Specimen: blood. The TCR was taken from a woman in her 70s in good health.

The CDR3: CASSYLGTGASYEQYF. Here the CDR3 DNA reads TGTGCCAGCAGTTACTTGGGGACAGGGGCCTCCTACGAGCAGTACTTC. The gene calls are TRBV7-2 and TRBJ2-7, with TRBD1 matching over 10 bases. Trimming cost V 6 bases and J 0 bases; bases outside gene matches: 8. The CDR3 extends over 16 amino acids. Per the germline V gene, CDR1 is SGHTA and CDR2 is FQGNSA.